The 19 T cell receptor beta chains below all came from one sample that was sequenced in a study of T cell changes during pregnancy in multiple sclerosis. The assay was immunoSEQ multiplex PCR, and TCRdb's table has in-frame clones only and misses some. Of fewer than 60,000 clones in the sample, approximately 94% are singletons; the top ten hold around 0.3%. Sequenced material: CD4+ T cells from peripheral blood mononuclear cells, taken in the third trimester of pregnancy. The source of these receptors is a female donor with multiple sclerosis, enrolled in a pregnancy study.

CDR3 in amino acids: CAWNLQGQDYGYTF. CDR3 nucleotides: TGTGCCTGGAACCTACAGGGGCAGGACTATGGCTACACCTTC. The chain employs TRBV30 and TRBJ1-2; 7 nucleotides match TRBD1. Germline CDR1 is GTSNPN and CDR2 is SVGIG (reference sequence). The CDR3 covers 14 residues. V lost 4 bases, J lost 3 bases, and 8 bases stayed unmatched.

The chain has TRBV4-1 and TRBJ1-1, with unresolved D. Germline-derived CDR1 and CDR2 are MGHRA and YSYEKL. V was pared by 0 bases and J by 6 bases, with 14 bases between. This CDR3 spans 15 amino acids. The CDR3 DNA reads TGCGCCAGCAGCCAAGATCTCGGCAGGATAGCTGAAGCTTTCTTT. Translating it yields CASSQDLGRIAEAFF.

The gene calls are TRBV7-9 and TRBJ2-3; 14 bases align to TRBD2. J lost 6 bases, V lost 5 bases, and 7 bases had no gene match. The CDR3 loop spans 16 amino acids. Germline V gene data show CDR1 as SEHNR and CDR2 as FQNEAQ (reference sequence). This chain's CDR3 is CASSRRLAGGRDTQYF. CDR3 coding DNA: TGTGCCAGCAGCCGACGACTAGCGGGAGGGAGGGATACGCAGTATTTT.

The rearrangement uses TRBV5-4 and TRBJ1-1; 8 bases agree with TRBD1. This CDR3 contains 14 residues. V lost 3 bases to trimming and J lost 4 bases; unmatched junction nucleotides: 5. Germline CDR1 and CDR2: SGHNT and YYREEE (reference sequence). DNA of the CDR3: TGTGCCAGCAGCTCGGGACAGGTCAGCACTGAAGCTTTCTTT. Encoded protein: CASSSGQVSTEAFF.

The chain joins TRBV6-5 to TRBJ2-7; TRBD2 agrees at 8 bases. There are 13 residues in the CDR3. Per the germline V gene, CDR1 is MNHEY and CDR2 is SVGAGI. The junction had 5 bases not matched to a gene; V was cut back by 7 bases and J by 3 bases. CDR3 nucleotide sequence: TGTGCCAGCACCTCCACTAGCGGCTACGAGCAGTACTTC. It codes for CASTSTSGYEQYF.

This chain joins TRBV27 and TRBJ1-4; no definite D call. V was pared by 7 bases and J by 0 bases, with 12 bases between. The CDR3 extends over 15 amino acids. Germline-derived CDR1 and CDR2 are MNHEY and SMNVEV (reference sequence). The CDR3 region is CASTSRRATNEKLFF. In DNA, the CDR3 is TGTGCCAGCACTTCTCGGCGGGCAACTAATGAAAAACTGTTTTTT.

CDR3 amino acids: CASSPERLAGGGQYF. The CDR3 DNA follows: TGTGCCAGCAGTCCGGAGAGACTAGCGGGGGGAGGGCAGTACTTC. The chain links TRBV28 to TRBJ2-7, with 13 bases identical to TRBD2. J was trimmed by 9 bases and V by 5 bases; bases with no gene match: 10. The CDR3 loop spans 15 amino acids. Germline V gives CDR1 MDHEN, CDR2 SYDVKM.

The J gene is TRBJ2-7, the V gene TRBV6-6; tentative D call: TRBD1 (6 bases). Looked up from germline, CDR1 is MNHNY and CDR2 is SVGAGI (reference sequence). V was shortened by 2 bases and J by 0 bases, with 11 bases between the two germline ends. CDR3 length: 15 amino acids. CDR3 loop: CASSYGQGISYEQYF. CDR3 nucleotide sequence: TGTGCCAGCAGTTACGGGCAGGGGATCTCCTACGAGCAGTACTTC.

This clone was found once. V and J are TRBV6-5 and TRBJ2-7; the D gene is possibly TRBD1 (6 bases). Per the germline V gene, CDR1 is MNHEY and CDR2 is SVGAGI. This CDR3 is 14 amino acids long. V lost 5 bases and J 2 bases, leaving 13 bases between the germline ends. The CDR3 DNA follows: TGTGCCAGCAGTCGGACAGACACAGCCTACGAGCAGTACTTC. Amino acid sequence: CASSRTDTAYEQYF.

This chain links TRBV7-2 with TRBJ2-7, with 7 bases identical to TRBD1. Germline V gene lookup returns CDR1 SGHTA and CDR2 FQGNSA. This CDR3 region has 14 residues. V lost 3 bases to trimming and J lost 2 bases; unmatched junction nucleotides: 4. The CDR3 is CASSFRDSTYEQYF. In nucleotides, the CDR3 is TGTGCCAGCAGCTTCCGGGACAGCACCTACGAGCAGTACTTC.

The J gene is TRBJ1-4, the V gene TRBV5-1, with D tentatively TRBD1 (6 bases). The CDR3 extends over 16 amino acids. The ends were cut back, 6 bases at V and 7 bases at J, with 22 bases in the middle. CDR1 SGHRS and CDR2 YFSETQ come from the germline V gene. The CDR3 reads CASTGGAKSSIEKLFF. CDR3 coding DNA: TGCGCCAGCACCGGGGGGGCGAAGTCGTCGATTGAAAAACTGTTTTTT.

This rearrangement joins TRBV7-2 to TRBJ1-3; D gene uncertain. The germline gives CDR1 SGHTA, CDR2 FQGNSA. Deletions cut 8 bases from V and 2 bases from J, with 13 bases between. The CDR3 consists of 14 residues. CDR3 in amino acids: CASRREAAGNTIYF. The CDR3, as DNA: TGTGCCAGCCGACGGGAGGCGGCTGGAAACACCATATATTTT.

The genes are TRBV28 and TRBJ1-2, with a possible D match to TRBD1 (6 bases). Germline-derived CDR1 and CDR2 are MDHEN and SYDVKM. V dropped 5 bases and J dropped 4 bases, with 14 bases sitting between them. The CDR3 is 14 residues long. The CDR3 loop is CASSVTGFGYGYTF. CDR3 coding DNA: TGTGCCAGCAGTGTCACAGGGTTCGGCTATGGCTACACCTTC.

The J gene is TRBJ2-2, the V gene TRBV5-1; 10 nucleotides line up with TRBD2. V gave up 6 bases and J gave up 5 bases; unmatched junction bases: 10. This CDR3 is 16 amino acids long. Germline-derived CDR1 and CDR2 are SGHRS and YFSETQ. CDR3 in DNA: TGCGCCAGCAAACTAGCGGGGAAAGGCGGAACCGGGGAGCTGTTTTTT. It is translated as CASKLAGKGGTGELFF.

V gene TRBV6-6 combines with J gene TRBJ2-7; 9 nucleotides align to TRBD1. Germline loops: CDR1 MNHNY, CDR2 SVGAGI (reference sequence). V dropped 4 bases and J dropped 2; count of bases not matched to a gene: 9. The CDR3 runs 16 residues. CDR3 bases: TGTGCCAGCAGTTCACGGGAACAGGGGGCAGCCTACGAGCAGTACTTC. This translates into CASSSREQGAAYEQYF.

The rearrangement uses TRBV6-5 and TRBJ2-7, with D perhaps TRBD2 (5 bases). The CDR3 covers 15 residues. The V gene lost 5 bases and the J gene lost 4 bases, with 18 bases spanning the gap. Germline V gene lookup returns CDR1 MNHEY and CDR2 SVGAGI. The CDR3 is CASSPTRTSHYEQYF. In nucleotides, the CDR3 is TGTGCCAGCAGTCCTACTAGGACCTCACATTACGAGCAGTACTTC.

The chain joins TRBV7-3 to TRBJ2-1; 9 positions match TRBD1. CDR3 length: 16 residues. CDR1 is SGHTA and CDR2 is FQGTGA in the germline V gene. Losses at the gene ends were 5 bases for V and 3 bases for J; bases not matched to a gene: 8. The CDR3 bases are TGTGCCAGCAGCCACTTCGGGACAGGGAACTACAATGAGCAGTTCTTC. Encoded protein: CASSHFGTGNYNEQFF.

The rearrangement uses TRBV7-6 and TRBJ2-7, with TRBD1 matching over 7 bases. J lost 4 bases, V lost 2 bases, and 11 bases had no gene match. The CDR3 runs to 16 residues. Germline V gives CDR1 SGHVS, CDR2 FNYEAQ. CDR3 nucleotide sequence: TGTGCCAGCAGCTTAACGGCATCGCAGGGGGAGTACGAGCAGTACTTC. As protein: CASSLTASQGEYEQYF. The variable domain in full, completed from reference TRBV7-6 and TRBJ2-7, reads GAGVSQSPRYKVTKRGQDVALRCDPISGHVSLYWYRQALGQGPEFLTYFNYEAQQDKSGLPNDRFSAERPEGSISTLTIQRTEQRDSAMYRCASSLTASQGEYEQYFGPGTRLTVT.

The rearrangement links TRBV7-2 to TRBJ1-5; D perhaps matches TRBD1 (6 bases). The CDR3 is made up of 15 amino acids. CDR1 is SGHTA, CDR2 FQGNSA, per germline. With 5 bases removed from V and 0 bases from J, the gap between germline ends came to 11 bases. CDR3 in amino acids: CASSPGQSSNQPQHF. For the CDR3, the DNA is TGTGCCAGCAGCCCCGGACAGTCTAGCAATCAGCCCCAGCATTTT.